Detailed here is one TCR beta chain. Its specificity is not known. CDR1 is MGHRA and CDR2 is YSYEKL in the germline V gene. J lost 4 bases, V lost 11 bases, and 7 bases had no gene match. This CDR3 has 13 residues. The data were obtained in a study of blood T cells in healthy people across ages. A J-beta primer mix and a sample-barcoded 5' primer were used in a second PCR of roughly 6 to 11 cycles. Each of the cDNA molecules was tagged by a template-switch adaptor with 12 random nucleotides. Each single sample gave us at least 2.5 million CDR3-containing paired-end reads. Each CDR3 protein gets one entry after TCRdb re-called the 5' RACE reads with MiXCR. The sample lists around 1,100,000 distinct CDR3 sequences; around two fifths were seen once. Whole-study findings and limits: Per-million-T-cell TCR beta diversity fell roughly linearly with age. Donor CMV status was unknown, possibly confounding expanded clonotype changes.

The chain couples TRBV4-1 to TRBJ1-1; TRBD1 matches at 10 bases. The sample comprised blood. The sequence came from a man aged 18 to 30 in good health. This CDR3 reads CAGRRTGGTEAFF. The CDR3 DNA sequence: TGCGCCGGCCGGAGGACAGGGGGCACTGAAGCTTTCTTT.